This is a list of T cell receptor beta chains from one sample in a study of blood T cell repertoires in COVID-19. TCRdb's table, derived via immunoSEQ multiplex PCR, lists solely in-frame clones and lacks some. The sample has approximately 450,000 clones, 80% to 90% seen once. The sample comprised PBMCs or T cells enriched from blood (not recorded which). The receptors originated from a man aged 30 to 45 who had recovered from COVID-19. The CDR3 runs from the conserved cysteine through the conserved F or W. The D gene is left open where the match is weak.

J gene,D gene,V gene,CDR3 DNA,CDR3 protein
TRBJ2-2,.,TRBV2,TGTGCCAGCAGTGTTCAGTTCCTGGCCGGGGAGCTGTTTTTT,CASSVQFLAGELFF
TRBJ1-4,TRBD1,TRBV19,TGTGCCAGTAGTCCCTTCGGACAGGAGAATGAAAAACTGTTTTTT,CASSPFGQENEKLFF
TRBJ1-5,.,TRBV4-2,TGTGCCAGCAGCCAAGATTTTGGGGGGACGGGTCAGCCCCAGCATTTT,CASSQDFGGTGQPQHF
TRBJ2-1,.,TRBV6-5,TGTGCCAGCCTAGTAAACAATGAGCAGTTCTTC,CASLVNNEQFF
TRBJ2-1,.,TRBV27,TGTGCCAGCAGTTTATTGAGGGTAGGGGGTTGGAATGAGCAGTTCTTC,CASSLLRVGGWNEQFF
TRBJ2-7,.,TRBV20-1,TGCAGTGCTAGTGGACGGGAAGTCTACGAGCAGTACTTC,CSASGREVYEQYF
TRBJ1-5,TRBD1,TRBV19,TGTGCCAGTAGTATCGACCGGGACAGGGGTCGTCAGCCCCAGCATTTT,CASSIDRDRGRQPQHF
TRBJ1-1,.,TRBV4-1,TGCGCCAGCAGCCAAGAAAGGGTAGTAGGGGAGAACACTGAAGCTTTCTTT,CASSQERVVGENTEAFF
TRBJ2-1,.,TRBV5-4,TGTGCCAGCAGCACGGACTGGGATGAGCAGTTCTTC,CASSTDWDEQFF
TRBJ2-3,TRBD2,TRBV29-1,TGCAGCGTTGAAGGCCTGGGGGGGGTAGGCACAGATACGCAGTATTTT,CSVEGLGGVGTDTQYF
TRBJ2-7,TRBD1,TRBV7-9,TGTGCCAGCAGCTTATCGGGACAGAACTACGAGCAGTACTTC,CASSLSGQNYEQYF
TRBJ1-4,TRBD1,TRBV19,TGTGCCAGTAGTCTACAGGGGCGCGTCACTAATGAAAAACTGTTTTTT,CASSLQGRVTNEKLFF
TRBJ2-3,.,TRBV10-3,TGTGCCATCAGGGACATTTACACAGATACGCAGTATTTT,CAIRDIYTDTQYF
TRBJ1-4,.,TRBV7-9,TGTGCCAGCACCTTCCCCTCGACAGACGAAAAACTGTTTTTT,CASTFPSTDEKLFF
TRBJ2-2,.,TRBV18,TGTGCCAGCTCACCTTCAGTGGGCAACGGGGAGCTGTTTTTT,CASSPSVGNGELFF
TRBJ1-2,.,TRBV28,TGTGCCAGCAGTTTCCCCGACCAGGGTTATGGCTACACCTTC,CASSFPDQGYGYTF
TRBJ2-5,.,TRBV6-1,TGTGCCAGCAGTAACCCCATGGGCAGCCAAGAGACCCAGTACTTC,CASSNPMGSQETQYF
TRBJ2-1,TRBD2,TRBV24-1,TGTGCCACCAGTGATCCTAGCGGGGAGGAGACCAATGAGCAGTTCTTC,CATSDPSGEETNEQFF
TRBJ1-6,TRBD1,TRBV7-2,TGTGCCAGCAGCTTAAGCGGGACAGGGAGCTCCTATAATTCACCCCTCCACTTT,CASSLSGTGSSYNSPLHF
TRBJ2-3,TRBD1,TRBV6-6,TGTGCCAGCAGCACCGGGACAGGGAGGGTGGCGCAGTATTTT,CASSTGTGRVAQYF
TRBJ2-5,TRBD1,TRBV19,TGTGCCAGTAGTTCAGGGACAGTAGAGACCCAGTACTTC,CASSSGTVETQYF
TRBJ2-5,TRBD1,TRBV30,TGTGCCTGTACGGGACAGGGGATTTCGGAGACCCAGTACTTC,CACTGQGISETQYF
TRBJ1-3,.,TRBV3-1/TRBV3-2,TGTGCCAGCAGCCCAAAGGGGGGGAGGGGCTCTGGAAACACCATATATTTT,CASSPKGGRGSGNTIYF
TRBJ1-3,.,TRBV9,TGTGCCAGCAGCGTAGCAGATTCCACCATATATTTT,CASSVADSTIYF
TRBJ1-5,TRBD1,TRBV7-9,TGTGCCAGCAGCCAACAAGACAGGGGAGGACAGCCCCAGCATTTT,CASSQQDRGGQPQHF
TRBJ2-7,TRBD2,TRBV27,TGTGCCAGCAGTGGGGGGGTTGGCGGGATAGACTACGAGCAGTACTTC,CASSGGVGGIDYEQYF